This T cell receptor (beta chain) was documented in a study of CD8+ T cells in alopecia areata. General observations from the study: The study found tofacitinib significantly decreased scalp clonality and expanded CD8+ clones among the top 100. It was lesional scalp, especially alopecia totalis/universalis, that showed higher clonality than normal scalp.

This clone was detected a few times. The antigen remains unidentified. Germline trimming cut 0 bases from V and 3 bases from J; bases unmatched to any gene: 3. This CDR3 is built from 15 residues. Germline V CDR1 and CDR2: SEHNR, FQNEAQ (reference sequence). The treatment was: oral pan-JAK inhibitor, 5-10 mg twice daily. Extraction of RNA preceded its reverse transcription into cDNA, which served as the sequencing template. Profiled with immunoSEQ multiplex PCR; TCRdb holds only in-frame clones, not every one. The sample includes some 110,000 clones, roughly 50% of them seen just once. The J gene is TRBJ2-7, the V gene TRBV7-9; TRBD1 aligns across 9 bases. This TCR came from a human donor with alopecia areata. The sequencing used CD8+ T cells sorted from blood, collected at week 24, from a patient treated with tofacitinib. For the CDR3, the DNA is TGTGCCAGCAGCTTAGCCGGGACAGGGCTCTACGAGCAGTACTTC. Its translation is CASSLAGTGLYEQYF.